These 2 T cell receptor beta chains were sequenced from one sample in a study of shared clonotypes between healthy human individuals. Here immunoSEQ multiplex PCR was the method, and the copy in TCRdb shows in-frame clones only, minus some. The sample gives roughly 120,000 clones, around two thirds of which show up once; around 23% is in the top ten. Sequenced material: memory CD8+ T cells sorted from blood. Subset noted: CD45RO+ cells pooled with CCR7-negative TemRA cells. The receptors were gathered from a woman under 40 in good health.

This clone is labeled medium-sized. The chain carries TRBV7-8 and TRBJ1-2, with D unresolved. The CDR3 loop spans 14 amino acids. Germline CDR1 SGHVS, CDR2 FQNEAQ. Trimming took off 1 base at V and 4 bases at J, with 10 bases between the two ends. The DNA for the CDR3 is TGTGCCAGCAGCTTAGGTTCAGCCGGCTATGGCTACACCTTC. This encodes CASSLGSAGYGYTF.

This chain joins TRBV5-1 and TRBJ2-1, with 13 bases identical to TRBD2. The ends lost 3 bases at V and 7 bases at J; junction bases unmatched: 4. CDR1 SGHRS and CDR2 YFSETQ come from the germline V gene. This CDR3 contains 15 residues. CDR3 sequence (DNA): TGCGCCAGCAGCTCGGGACTAGCGGGAACTAATGAGCAGTTCTTC. It encodes CASSSGLAGTNEQFF.